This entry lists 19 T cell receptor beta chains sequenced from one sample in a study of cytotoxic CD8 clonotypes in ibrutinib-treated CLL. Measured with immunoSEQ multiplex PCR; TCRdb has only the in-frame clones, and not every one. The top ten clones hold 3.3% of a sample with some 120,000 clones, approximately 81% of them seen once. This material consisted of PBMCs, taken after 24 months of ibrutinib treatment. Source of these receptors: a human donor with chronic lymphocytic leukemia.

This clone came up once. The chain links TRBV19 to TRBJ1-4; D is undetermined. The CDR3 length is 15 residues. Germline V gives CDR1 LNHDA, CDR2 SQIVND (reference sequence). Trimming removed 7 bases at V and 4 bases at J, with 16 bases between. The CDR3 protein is CASTTVGLHNEKLFF. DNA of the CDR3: TGTGCCAGTACCACAGTAGGGCTACATAATGAAAAACTGTTTTTT.

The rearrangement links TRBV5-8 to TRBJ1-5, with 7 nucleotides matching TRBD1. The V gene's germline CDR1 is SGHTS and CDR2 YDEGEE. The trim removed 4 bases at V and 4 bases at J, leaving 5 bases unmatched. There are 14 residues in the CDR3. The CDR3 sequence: CASSPRTGNQPQHF. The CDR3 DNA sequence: TGTGCCAGCAGCCCCCGGACAGGTAATCAGCCCCAGCATTTT.

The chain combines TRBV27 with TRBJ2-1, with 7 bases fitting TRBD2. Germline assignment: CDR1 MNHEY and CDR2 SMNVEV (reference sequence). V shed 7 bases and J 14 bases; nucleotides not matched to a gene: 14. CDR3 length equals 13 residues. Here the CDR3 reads CASTKSGTREEFF. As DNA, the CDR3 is TGTGCCAGCACCAAATCCGGGACCCGGGAGGAGTTCTTC.

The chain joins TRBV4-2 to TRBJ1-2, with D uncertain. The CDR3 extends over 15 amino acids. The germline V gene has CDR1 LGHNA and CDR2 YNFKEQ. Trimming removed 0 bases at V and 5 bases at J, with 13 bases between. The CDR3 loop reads CASSQESGQEYGYTF. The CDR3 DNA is TGTGCCAGCAGCCAAGAAAGCGGGCAGGAATATGGCTACACCTTC.

In DNA form, the CDR3 reads TGTGCCAGCAGACTCGACGCTACGCAGTATTTT. Protein product: CASRLDATQYF. This chain links TRBV27 with TRBJ2-3; the D is unclear. Germline CDR1 and CDR2: MNHEY and SMNVEV (reference sequence). Between the trimmed V and J ends, which lost 6 bases and 8 bases, there was a span of 9 bases. The length of the CDR3 is 11 residues.

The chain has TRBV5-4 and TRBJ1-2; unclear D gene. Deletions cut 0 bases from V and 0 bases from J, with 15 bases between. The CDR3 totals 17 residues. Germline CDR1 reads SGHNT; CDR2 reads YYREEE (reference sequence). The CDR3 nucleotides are TGTGCCAGCAGCTTGGCCTTGATGGGTCGGGCTAACTATGGCTACACCTTC. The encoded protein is CASSLALMGRANYGYTF. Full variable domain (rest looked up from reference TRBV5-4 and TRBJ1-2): ETGVTQSPTHLIKTRGQQVTLRCSSQSGHNTVSWYQQALGQGPQFIFQYYREEENGRGNFPPRFSGLQFPNYSSELNVNALELDDSALYLCASSLALMGRANYGYTFGSGTRLTVV.

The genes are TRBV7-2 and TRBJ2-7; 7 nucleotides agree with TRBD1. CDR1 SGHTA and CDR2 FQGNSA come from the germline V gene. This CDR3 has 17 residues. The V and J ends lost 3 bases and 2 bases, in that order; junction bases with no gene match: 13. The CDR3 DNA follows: TGTGCCAGCAGCTTCCGTCCCACAGGGGCCCTTACCTACGAGCAGTACTTC. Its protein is CASSFRPTGALTYEQYF.

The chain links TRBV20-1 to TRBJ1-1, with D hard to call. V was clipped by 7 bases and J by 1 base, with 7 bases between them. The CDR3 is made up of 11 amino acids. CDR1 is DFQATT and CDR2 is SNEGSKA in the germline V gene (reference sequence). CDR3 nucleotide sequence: TGCAGTGGCCTGGAGAACACTGAAGCTTTCTTT. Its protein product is CSGLENTEAFF.

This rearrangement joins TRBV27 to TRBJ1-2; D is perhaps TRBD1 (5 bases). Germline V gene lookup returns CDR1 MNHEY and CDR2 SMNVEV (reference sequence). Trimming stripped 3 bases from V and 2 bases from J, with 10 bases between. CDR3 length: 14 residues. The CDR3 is CASSFHAGNYGYTF. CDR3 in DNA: TGTGCCAGCAGTTTTCACGCAGGGAACTATGGCTACACCTTC.

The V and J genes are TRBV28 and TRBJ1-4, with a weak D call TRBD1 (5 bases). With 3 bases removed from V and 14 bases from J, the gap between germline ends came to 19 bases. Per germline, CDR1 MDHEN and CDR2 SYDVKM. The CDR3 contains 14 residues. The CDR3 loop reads CASSFRDFVRGLFF. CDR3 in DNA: TGTGCCAGCAGTTTTAGGGACTTTGTCCGGGGCCTGTTTTTT.

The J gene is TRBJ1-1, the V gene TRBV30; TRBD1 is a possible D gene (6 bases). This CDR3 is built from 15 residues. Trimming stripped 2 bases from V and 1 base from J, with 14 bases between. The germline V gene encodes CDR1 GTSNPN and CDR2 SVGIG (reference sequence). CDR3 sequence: CAWSLTGSPNTEAFF. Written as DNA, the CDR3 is TGTGCCTGGAGTCTAACAGGGAGCCCGAACACTGAAGCTTTCTTT.

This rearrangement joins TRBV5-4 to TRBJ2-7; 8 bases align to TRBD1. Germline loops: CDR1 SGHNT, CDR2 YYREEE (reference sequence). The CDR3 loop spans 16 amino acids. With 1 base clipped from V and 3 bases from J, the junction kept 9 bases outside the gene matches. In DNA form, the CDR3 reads TGTGCCAGCAGCTTGCCTCAGAGACAGGGGAGCTACGAGCAGTACTTC. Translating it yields CASSLPQRQGSYEQYF.

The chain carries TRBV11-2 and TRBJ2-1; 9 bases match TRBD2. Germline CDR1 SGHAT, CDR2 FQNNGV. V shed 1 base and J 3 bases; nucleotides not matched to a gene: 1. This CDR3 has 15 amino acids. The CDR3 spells CASSLVSGGYNEQFF. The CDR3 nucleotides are TGTGCCAGCAGCTTAGTTAGCGGGGGCTACAATGAGCAGTTCTTC.

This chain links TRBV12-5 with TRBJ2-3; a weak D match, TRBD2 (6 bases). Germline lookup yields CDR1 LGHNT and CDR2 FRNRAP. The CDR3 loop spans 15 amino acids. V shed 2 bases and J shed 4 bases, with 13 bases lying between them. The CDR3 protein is CASGLWGPGADTQYF. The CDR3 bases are TGTGCTAGTGGTTTGTGGGGCCCGGGGGCAGATACGCAGTATTTT. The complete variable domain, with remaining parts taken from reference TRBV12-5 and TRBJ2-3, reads DARVTQTPRHKVTEMGQEVTMRCQPILGHNTVFWYRQTMMQGLELLAYFRNRAPLDDSGMPKDRFSAEMPDATLATLKIQPSEPRDSAVYFCASGLWGPGADTQYFGPGTRLTVL.

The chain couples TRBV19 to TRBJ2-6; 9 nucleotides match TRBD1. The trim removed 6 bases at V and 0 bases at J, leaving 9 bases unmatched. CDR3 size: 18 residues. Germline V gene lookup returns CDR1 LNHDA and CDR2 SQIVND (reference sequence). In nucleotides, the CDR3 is TGTGCCAGTAGGAGTGACAGGGGGTTCAGCTCTGGGGCCAACGTCCTGACTTTC. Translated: CASRSDRGFSSGANVLTF.

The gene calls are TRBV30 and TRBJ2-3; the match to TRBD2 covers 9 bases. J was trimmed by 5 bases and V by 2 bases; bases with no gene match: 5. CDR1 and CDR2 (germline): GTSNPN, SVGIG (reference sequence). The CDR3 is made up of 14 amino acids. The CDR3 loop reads CAWSFGGGVDTQYF. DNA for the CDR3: TGTGCCTGGAGTTTTGGCGGGGGGGTAGATACGCAGTATTTT.

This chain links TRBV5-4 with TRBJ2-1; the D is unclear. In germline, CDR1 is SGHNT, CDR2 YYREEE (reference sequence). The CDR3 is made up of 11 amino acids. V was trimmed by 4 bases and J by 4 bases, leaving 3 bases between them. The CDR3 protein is CASSRYNEQFF. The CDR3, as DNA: TGTGCCAGCAGCAGATACAATGAGCAGTTCTTC.

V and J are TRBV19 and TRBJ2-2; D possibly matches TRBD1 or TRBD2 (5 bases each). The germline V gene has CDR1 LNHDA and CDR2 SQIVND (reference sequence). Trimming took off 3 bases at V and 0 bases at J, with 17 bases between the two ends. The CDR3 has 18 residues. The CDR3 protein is CASSIGFVGDPNTGELFF. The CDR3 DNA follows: TGTGCCAGTAGTATTGGGTTCGTCGGGGACCCGAACACCGGGGAGCTGTTTTTT. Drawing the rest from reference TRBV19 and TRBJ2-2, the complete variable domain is DGGITQSPKYLFRKEGQNVTLSCEQNLNHDAMYWYRQDPGQGLRLIYYSQIVNDFQKGDIAEGYSVSREKKESFPLTVTSAQKNPTAFYLCASSIGFVGDPNTGELFFGEGSRLTVL.

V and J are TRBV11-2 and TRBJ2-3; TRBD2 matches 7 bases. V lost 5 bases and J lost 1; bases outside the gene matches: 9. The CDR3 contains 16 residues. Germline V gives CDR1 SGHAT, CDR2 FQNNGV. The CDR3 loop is CASSPGGSGRTDTQYF. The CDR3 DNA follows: TGTGCCAGCAGCCCGGGGGGAAGTGGCCGCACAGATACGCAGTATTTT.